The entry that follows covers one T cell receptor (beta chain) sequence. Trimming took 3 bases from V and 6 from J, leaving 15 bases between them. The CDR3 runs to 15 residues. Germline V lookup: CDR1 MDHEN, CDR2 SYDVKM. This specimen belongs to a study of control samples from healthy donors and cancer patients. Only in-frame clones appear in the TCRdb table, and some are missing; sequencing was by immunoSEQ multiplex PCR. The profile shows around 100,000 clones, around 88% of them singletons. This chain joins TRBV28 and TRBJ2-1, with TRBD2 as a possible D gene (6 bases). Sequencing was done on a sample of blood. The receptor's source is a man aged 25-45 years in good health. CDR3 loop: CASSFSLALINEQFF. The CDR3 DNA reads TGTGCCAGCAGTTTTAGCCTAGCGTTAATCAATGAGCAGTTCTTC.